This record covers a single T cell receptor (beta chain). The data derive from a study of blood T cells in healthy people across ages. CDR1 is SGHRS and CDR2 is YFSETQ in the germline V gene. The V end lost 2 bases, the J end lost 9 bases, and 15 bases lay between the germline ends. This CDR3 is 14 amino acids long. Alongside a J-beta primer mix, a sample-barcoded 5' primer served in a second PCR lasting about 7 to 11 cycles. Every cDNA was tagged by a template-switch adaptor with 12 random nucleotides. TCRdb independently ran MiXCR on the 5' RACE reads; one entry per CDR3 protein. The sample includes some 1.5 million distinct CDR3 sequences, about 42% seen only once; the top ten take about 4%.

The chain has TRBV5-1 and TRBJ2-1; weak D call: TRBD1 (5 bases). The clonotype originates from a woman aged 18 to 35 in good health. Sequencing was carried out using blood. CDR3 bases: TGCGCCAGCAGCTTCATGGGGCCTACGGGTGAGCAGTTCTTC. This codes for CASSFMGPTGEQFF.